This T cell receptor (beta chain) appears in the sequencing data of a study of blood T cells in healthy people across ages. For the second PCR, which ran for about 7 to 11 cycles, a sample-barcoded 5' primer and a J-beta primer mix were used. TCRdb analysed the 5' RACE reads with MiXCR anew, one entry per CDR3 protein. The sample includes more than 650,000 distinct CDR3 sequences, 20% to 30% seen only once; the top ten take about 3%. This CDR3 is 17 amino acids long. Per the germline V gene, CDR1 is MNHEY and CDR2 is SVGAGI. The data were also submitted as part of a second study, on T cells of mothers and their children. That report notes: Sample barcodes and 2-4 random nucleotides came from the second PCR's M1S primer. Slightly higher but non-significant overlap marked related mother-child pairs versus unrelated pairs. T cell clones that were persistent and microchimeric went undetected.

The chain is built from TRBV6-5 and TRBJ2-5; D possibly corresponds to TRBD2 (5 bases). The J call may be faulty, since TRBJ2-1 better matches the DNA end. The source of this sequence is a boy younger than 18 in good health. The sequencing sample was made of blood. The CDR3 here is CASSYTPIGSSYNEQFF. In DNA form, the CDR3 reads TGTGCCAGCAGTTATACACCTATAGGGAGCTCCTACAATGAGCAGTTCTTC.